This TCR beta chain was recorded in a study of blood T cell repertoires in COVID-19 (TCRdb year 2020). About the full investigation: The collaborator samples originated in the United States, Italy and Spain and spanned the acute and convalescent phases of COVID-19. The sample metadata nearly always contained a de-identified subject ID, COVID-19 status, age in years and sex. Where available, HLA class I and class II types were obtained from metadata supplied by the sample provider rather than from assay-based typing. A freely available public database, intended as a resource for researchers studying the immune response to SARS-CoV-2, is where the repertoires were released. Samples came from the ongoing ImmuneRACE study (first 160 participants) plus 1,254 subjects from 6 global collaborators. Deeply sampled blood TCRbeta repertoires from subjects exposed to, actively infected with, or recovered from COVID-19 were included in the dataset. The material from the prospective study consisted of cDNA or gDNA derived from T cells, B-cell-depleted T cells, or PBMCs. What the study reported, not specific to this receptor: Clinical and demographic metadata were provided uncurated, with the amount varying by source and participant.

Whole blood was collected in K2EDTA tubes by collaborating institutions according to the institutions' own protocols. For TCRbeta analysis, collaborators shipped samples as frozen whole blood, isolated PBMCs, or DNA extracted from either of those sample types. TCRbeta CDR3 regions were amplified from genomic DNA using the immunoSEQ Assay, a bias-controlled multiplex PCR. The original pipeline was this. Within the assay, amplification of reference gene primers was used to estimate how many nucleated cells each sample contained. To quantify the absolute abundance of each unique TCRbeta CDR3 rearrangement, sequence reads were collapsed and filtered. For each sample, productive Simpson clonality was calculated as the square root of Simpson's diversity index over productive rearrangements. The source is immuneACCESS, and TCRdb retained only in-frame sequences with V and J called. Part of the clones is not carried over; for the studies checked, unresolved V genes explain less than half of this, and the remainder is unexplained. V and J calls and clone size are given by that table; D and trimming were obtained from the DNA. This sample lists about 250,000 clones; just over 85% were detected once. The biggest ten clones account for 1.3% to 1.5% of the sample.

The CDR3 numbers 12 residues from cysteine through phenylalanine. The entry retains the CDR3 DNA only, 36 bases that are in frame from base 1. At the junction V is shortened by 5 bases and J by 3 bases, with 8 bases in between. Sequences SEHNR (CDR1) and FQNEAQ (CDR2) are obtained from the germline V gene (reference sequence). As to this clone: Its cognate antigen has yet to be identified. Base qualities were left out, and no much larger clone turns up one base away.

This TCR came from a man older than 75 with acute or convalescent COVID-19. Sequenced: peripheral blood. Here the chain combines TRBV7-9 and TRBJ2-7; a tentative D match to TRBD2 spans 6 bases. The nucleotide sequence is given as TGTGCCAGCAGCCGGAGGGACTACGAGCAGTACTTC. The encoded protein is CASSRRDYEQYF.